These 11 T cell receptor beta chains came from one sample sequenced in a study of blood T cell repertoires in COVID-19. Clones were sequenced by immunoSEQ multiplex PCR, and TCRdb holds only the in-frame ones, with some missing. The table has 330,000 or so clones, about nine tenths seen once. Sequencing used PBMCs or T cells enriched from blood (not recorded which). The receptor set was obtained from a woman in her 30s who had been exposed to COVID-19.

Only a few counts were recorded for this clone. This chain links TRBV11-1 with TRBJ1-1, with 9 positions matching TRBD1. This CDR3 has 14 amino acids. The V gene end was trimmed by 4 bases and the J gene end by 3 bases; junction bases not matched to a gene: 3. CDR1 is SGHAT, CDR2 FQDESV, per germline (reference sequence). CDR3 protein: CASSYWDRDTEAFF. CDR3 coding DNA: TGTGCCAGCAGCTACTGGGACAGGGACACTGAAGCTTTCTTT.

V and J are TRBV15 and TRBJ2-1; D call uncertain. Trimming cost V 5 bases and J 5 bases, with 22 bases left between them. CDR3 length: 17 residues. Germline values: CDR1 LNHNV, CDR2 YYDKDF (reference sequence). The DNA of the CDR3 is TGTGCCACCAGCCCTTCCCGACTTCTTCAGAAAGACAATGAGCAGTTCTTC. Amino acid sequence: CATSPSRLLQKDNEQFF.

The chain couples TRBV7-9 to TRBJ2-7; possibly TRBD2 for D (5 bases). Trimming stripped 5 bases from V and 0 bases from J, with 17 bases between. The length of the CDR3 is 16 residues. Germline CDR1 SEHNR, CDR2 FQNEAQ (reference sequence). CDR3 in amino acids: CASSPVNGVSSYEQYF. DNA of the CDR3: TGTGCCAGCAGCCCAGTCAACGGGGTCAGCTCCTACGAGCAGTACTTC.

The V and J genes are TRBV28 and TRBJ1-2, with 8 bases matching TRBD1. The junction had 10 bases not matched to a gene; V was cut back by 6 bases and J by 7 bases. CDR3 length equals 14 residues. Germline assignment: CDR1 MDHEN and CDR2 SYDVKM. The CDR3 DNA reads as TGTGCCAGCAGAAATCAGGGGGCCGGTGGTGGCTACACCTTC. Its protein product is CASRNQGAGGGYTF.

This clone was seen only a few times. The CDR3 spells CATLLTPGWAEAFF. CDR3 sequence (DNA): TGTGCCACCCTTTTAACCCCAGGGTGGGCTGAAGCTTTCTTT. The gene calls are TRBV6-5 and TRBJ1-1; D might be TRBD1 (5 bases). Trimming cost V 10 bases and J 6 bases, with 21 bases left between them. Germline CDR1 and CDR2: MNHEY and SVGAGI. CDR3 length: 14 residues.

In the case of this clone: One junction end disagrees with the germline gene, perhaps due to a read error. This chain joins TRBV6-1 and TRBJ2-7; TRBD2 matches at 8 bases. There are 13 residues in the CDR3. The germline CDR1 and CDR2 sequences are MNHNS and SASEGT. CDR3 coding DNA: TGTGCCAGCAGTGAAAAGGTCCTAGCGGGTTTGAACTTC. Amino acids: CASSEKVLAGLNF.

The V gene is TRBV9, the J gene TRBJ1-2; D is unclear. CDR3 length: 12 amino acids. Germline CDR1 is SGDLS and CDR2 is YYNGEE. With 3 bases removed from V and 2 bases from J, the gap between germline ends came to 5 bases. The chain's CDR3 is CASSGLNYGYTF. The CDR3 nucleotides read TGTGCCAGCAGCGGTCTGAACTATGGCTACACCTTC.

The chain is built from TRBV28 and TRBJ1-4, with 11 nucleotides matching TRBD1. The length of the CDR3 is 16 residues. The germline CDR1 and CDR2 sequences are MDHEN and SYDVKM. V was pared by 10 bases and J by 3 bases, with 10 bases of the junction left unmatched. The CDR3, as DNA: TGTGCCACGACAGTCCCGGGACAGGGGGCTAATGAAAAACTGTTTTTT. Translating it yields CATTVPGQGANEKLFF.

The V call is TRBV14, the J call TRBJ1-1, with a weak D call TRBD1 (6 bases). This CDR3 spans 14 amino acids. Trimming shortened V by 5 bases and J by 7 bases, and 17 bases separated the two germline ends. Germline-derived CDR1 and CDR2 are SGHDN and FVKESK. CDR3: CASSRTVLRHEAFF. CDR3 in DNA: TGTGCCAGCAGCAGGACAGTTCTCCGCCATGAAGCTTTCTTT.

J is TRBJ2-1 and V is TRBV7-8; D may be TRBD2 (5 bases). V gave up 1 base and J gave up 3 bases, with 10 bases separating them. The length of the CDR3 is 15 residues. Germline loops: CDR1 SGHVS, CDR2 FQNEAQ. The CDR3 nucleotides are TGTGCCAGCAGCTTAGGGACGGGGAACTACAATGAGCAGTTCTTC. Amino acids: CASSLGTGNYNEQFF.

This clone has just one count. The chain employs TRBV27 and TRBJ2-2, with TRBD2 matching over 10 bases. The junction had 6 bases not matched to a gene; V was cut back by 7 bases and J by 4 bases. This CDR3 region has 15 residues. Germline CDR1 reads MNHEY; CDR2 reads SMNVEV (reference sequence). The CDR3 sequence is CASTRTSGPTGELFF. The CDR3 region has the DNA TGTGCCAGCACCCGGACTAGCGGCCCCACCGGGGAGCTGTTTTTT.